In its sample, the clone carrying this T cell receptor beta chain was seen many times. Its antigen is not identified. This sample was included in a study of neurological immune-mediated disorders. Broader study findings: Patients with HTLV-1-associated myelopathy showed the most TCR clonal expansion. Those with multiple sclerosis showed the least, falling below healthy controls. The absence of any CDR3 amino acid sequence shared by expanded clones across subjects suggests that repertoires were private in all groups. Phylogenetic grouping put 18 of 34 multiple sclerosis patients' repertoires into one related-CDR3 cluster, a possible signature.

Germline V gives CDR1 SGHRS, CDR2 YFSETQ. V shed 3 bases and J shed 0 bases, with 9 bases lying between them. The CDR3 totals 15 residues. Synthesis of cDNA was accomplished via 5'RACE employing 10-nucleotide random UMIs. MiXCR, run by TCRdb on the 5' RACE reads, gives a single entry per CDR3 protein. Among 55,000 to 65,000 distinct CDR3 sequences listed, 3.7% were seen once. The receptor was derived from a woman aged 45 to 65 with multiple sclerosis. This chain joins TRBV5-1 and TRBJ1-4; a possible D gene is TRBD1 (5 bases). Material: PBMCs. The CDR3 loop reads CASSWGGSTNEKLFF. The CDR3 region has the DNA TGCGCCAGCAGCTGGGGGGGGTCAACTAATGAAAAACTGTTTTTT. The entire variable domain, with the rest obtained from reference TRBV5-1 and TRBJ1-4, is as follows: KAGVTQTPRYLIKTRGQQVTLSCSPISGHRSVSWYQQTPGQGLQFLFEYFSETQRNKGNFPGRFSGRQFSNSRSEMNVSTLELGDSALYLCASSWGGSTNEKLFFGSGTQLSVL.